The 8 T cell receptor beta chains presented below share a single source sample, sequenced in a study of T cells in Graves' hyperthyroidism and ophthalmopathy. There were TCR beta CDR3 regions amplified from RNA transcripts. HTBI primers were used for first-round RT-PCR of the TCR CDR3. From the multiplex PCR reads, TCRdb called clonotypes with MiXCR, one entry per CDR3 protein. The sample carries 480,000 or so distinct CDR3 sequences, about 46% recorded once. The source material was peripheral blood or thyroid tissue (not recorded which). Receptor source: an adult woman with Graves' disease, either hyperthyroidism or ophthalmopathy (not recorded which).

J is TRBJ2-7 and V is TRBV29-1; 10 nucleotides line up with TRBD2. The CDR3 is 15 residues long. With 1 base clipped from V and 8 bases from J, the junction kept 11 bases outside the gene matches. The V gene's germline CDR1 is SQVTM and CDR2 ANQGSEA. The CDR3 coding sequence is TGCAGCGTTGAAGTGGCGGCCAAGCGGGAGGGTCAGCAGTACTTC. This sequence encodes CSVEVAAKREGQQYF.

The chain uses TRBV11-2 and TRBJ1-4; D gene uncertain. V was pared by 5 bases and J by 4 bases, with 14 bases between. Germline V CDR1 and CDR2: SGHAT, FQNNGV. CDR3 size: 15 residues. CDR3 coding DNA: TGTGCCAGCAGCGATCCCCAGGCCATTAATGAAAAACTGTTTTTT. Translation gives CASSDPQAINEKLFF. The complete variable domain, with remaining parts taken from reference TRBV11-2 and TRBJ1-4, reads EAGVAQSPRYKIIEKRQSVAFWCNPISGHATLYWYQQILGQGPKLLIQFQNNGVVDDSQLPKDRFSAERLKGVDSTLKIQPAKLEDSAVYLCASSDPQAINEKLFFGSGTQLSVL.

The rearrangement joins TRBV25-1 to TRBJ2-1, with TRBD2 identical over 11 bases. The CDR3 covers 16 residues. After removal of 7 bases from V and 0 bases from J, the junction contained 5 bases not matched to a gene. From germline, CDR1 is MGHDK and CDR2 SYGVNS. Here the CDR3 DNA reads TGTGCCAGCACCATAGCGGGAGGGCCCTCCTACAATGAGCAGTTCTTC. Translating it yields CASTIAGGPSYNEQFF. The full variable domain, its missing parts supplied by reference TRBV25-1 and TRBJ2-1, is EADIYQTPRYLVIGTGKKITLECSQTMGHDKMYWYQQDPGMELHLIHYSYGVNSTEKGDLSSESTVSRIRTEHFPLTLESARPSHTSQYLCASTIAGGPSYNEQFFGPGTRLTVL.

The V gene is TRBV7-9, the J gene TRBJ2-5, with a possible D match to TRBD2 (6 bases). V lost 1 base and J 3 bases, leaving 9 bases between the germline ends. Germline V CDR1 and CDR2: SEHNR, FQNEAQ (reference sequence). The CDR3 runs to 14 residues. Written as DNA, the CDR3 is TGTGCCAGCAGCTTAGTGCGGGGAGAAGAGACCCAGTACTTC. Protein product: CASSLVRGEETQYF.

This clonotype was found once. The chain links TRBV29-1 to TRBJ1-1, with D unresolved. This CDR3 contains 13 residues. Germline loops: CDR1 SQVTM, CDR2 ANQGSEA. The V and J ends lost 4 bases and 5 bases respectively, with 14 bases between them. The CDR3 coding sequence is TGCAGCGTTGTCGGACGGGAGAGGACTGAAGCTTTCTTT. This encodes CSVVGRERTEAFF.

The chain couples TRBV9 to TRBJ2-7; TRBD2 agrees at 8 bases. The CDR3 consists of 15 residues. Per germline, CDR1 SGDLS and CDR2 YYNGEE. V gave up 0 bases and J gave up 2 bases; unmatched junction bases: 4. The CDR3 region is CASSVAAGATYEQYF. DNA for the CDR3: TGTGCCAGCAGCGTAGCAGCGGGAGCCACCTACGAGCAGTACTTC.

At least ten counts were recorded for this clonotype. The chain carries TRBV6-6 and TRBJ1-3; D is undetermined. CDR3 length equals 13 residues. Germline loops: CDR1 MNHNY, CDR2 SVGAGI (reference sequence). Deletions cut 0 bases from V and 4 bases from J, with 4 bases between. CDR3 DNA sequence: TGTGCCAGCAGTTACTCGACCGGAAACACCATATATTTT. Translation gives CASSYSTGNTIYF.

The J gene is TRBJ2-7, the V gene TRBV2; tentative D call: TRBD2 (7 bases). CDR3 size: 14 residues. Germline lookup yields CDR1 SNHLY and CDR2 FYNNEI. The V end lost 8 bases, the J end lost 0 bases, and 14 bases lay between the germline ends. The CDR3 DNA reads as TGTGCCAGCGTAGAGGGGGGGCACTCCTACGAGCAGTACTTC. This codes for CASVEGGHSYEQYF. The full variable domain, rest sourced from reference TRBV2 and TRBJ2-7, is EPEVTQTPSHQVTQMGQEVILRCVPISNHLYFYWYRQILGQKVEFLVSFYNNEISEKSEIFDDQFSVERPDGSNFTLKIRSTKLEDSAMYFCASVEGGHSYEQYFGPGTRLTVT.